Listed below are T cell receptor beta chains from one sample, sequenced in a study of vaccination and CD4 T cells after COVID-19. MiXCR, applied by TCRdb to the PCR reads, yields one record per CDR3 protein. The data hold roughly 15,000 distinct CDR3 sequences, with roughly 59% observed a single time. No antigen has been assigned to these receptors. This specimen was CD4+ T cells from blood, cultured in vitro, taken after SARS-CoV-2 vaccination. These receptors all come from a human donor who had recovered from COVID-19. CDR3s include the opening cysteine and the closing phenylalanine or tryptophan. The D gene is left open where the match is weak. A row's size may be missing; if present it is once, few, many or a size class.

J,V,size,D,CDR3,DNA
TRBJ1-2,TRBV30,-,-,CAWSVLGTTIF,TGTGCCTGGAGTGTACTTGGGACAACTATCTTC
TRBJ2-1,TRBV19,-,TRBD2,CASSIELAGRREQFF,TGTGCCAGTAGTATTGAATTAGCGGGAAGGCGTGAGCAGTTCTTC
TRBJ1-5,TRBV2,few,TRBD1,CASSKDRASREPQHF,TGTGCCAGCAGTAAGGACAGGGCTTCAAGGGAGCCCCAGCATTTT
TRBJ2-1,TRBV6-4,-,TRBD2,CASSGGTSGSNEQFF,TGTGCCAGCAGTGGAGGGACTAGCGGGAGTAATGAGCAGTTCTTC
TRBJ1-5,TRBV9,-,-,CASSAQGYQPQHF,TGTGCCAGCAGCGCACAGGGCTATCAGCCCCAGCATTTT
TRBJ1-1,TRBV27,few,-,CASSLVSPATDTEAFF,TGTGCCAGCAGTTTAGTCTCCCCAGCTACGGACACTGAAGCTTTCTTT
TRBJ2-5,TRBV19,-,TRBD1,CASSRQGGETQYF,TGTGCCAGTAGTAGACAGGGCGGGGAGACCCAGTACTTC
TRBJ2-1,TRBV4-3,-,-,CASSQDTSRNEQFF,TGCGCCAGCAGCCAAGACACCTCCCGGAATGAGCAGTTCTTC
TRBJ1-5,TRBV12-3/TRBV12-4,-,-,CASSLYGVGQPQHF,TGTGCCAGCAGTTTGTATGGGGTAGGGCAGCCCCAGCATTTT
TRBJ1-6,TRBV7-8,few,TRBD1,CASSADRGGSPLHF,TGTGCCAGCAGCGCGGACAGGGGGGGCTCACCCCTCCACTTT
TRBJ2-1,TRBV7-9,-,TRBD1,CASSPGQGDYNEQFF,TGTGCCAGCAGCCCGGGACAGGGGGACTACAATGAGCAGTTCTTC
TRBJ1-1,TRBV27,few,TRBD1,CASSPTTLTGGMDTEAFF,TGTGCCAGCAGTCCAACTACCTTGACAGGGGGCATGGACACTGAAGCTTTCTTT
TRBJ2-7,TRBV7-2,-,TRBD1,CASSFRQGDYEQYF,TGTGCCAGCAGCTTCCGACAGGGGGATTACGAGCAGTACTTC
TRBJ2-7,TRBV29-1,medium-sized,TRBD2,CSVNSAGVGEQYF,TGCAGCGTCAACAGCGCGGGAGTCGGCGAGCAGTACTTC
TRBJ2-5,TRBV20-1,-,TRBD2,CSARGAQRGQETQYF,TGCAGTGCTAGAGGGGCGCAGCGGGGGCAGGAGACCCAGTACTTC
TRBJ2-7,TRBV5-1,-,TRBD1,CASSQTGYNEQYF,TGCGCCAGCAGCCAGACAGGGTATAACGAGCAGTACTTC
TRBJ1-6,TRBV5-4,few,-,CASSAVWDSPLHF,TGTGCCAGCAGCGCCGTCTGGGATTCACCCCTCCACTTT
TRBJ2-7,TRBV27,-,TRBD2,CASRSREAGVSYEQYF,TGTGCCAGCAGGAGCCGGGAGGCGGGAGTCTCCTACGAGCAGTACTTC
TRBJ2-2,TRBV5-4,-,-,CASIPEPMNTGELFF,TGTGCCAGCATCCCCGAACCGATGAACACCGGGGAGCTGTTTTTT
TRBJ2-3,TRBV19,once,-,CASRSGRELGTDTQYF,TGTGCCAGTCGCAGTGGCCGGGAATTAGGCACAGATACGCAGTATTTT
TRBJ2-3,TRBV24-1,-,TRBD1,CATAGTGADVAPDTQYF,TGTGCCACCGCCGGGACAGGGGCTGACGTGGCGCCAGATACGCAGTATTTT
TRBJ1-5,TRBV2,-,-,CASSGEEVQPQHF,TGTGCCAGCAGTGGGGAGGAGGTCCAGCCCCAGCATTTT
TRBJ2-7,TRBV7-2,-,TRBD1,CASSAGTGGHEQYF,TGTGCCAGCAGCGCCGGGACAGGGGGCCACGAGCAGTACTTC
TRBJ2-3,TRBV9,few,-,CASSVDADTQYF,TGTGCCAGCAGCGTAGATGCTGATACGCAGTATTTT
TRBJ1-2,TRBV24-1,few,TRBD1,CATSDPTGGGYGYTF,TGTGCCACCAGTGATCCGACAGGGGGCGGCTATGGCTACACCTTC
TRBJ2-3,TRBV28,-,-,CARSKRGRPDTQYF,TGTGCCAGATCAAAGAGGGGCCGCCCAGATACGCAGTATTTT
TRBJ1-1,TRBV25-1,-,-,CASRAPVNTEAFF,TGTGCCAGCAGGGCCCCGGTGAACACTGAAGCTTTCTTT
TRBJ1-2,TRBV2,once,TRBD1,CASSEQGTGDGYTF,TGTGCCAGCAGTGAACAGGGGACAGGGGATGGCTACACCTTC
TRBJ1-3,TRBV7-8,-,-,CASSPRGVTSSGNTIYF,TGTGCCAGCAGTCCTAGGGGGGTCACCTCCTCTGGAAACACCATATATTTT